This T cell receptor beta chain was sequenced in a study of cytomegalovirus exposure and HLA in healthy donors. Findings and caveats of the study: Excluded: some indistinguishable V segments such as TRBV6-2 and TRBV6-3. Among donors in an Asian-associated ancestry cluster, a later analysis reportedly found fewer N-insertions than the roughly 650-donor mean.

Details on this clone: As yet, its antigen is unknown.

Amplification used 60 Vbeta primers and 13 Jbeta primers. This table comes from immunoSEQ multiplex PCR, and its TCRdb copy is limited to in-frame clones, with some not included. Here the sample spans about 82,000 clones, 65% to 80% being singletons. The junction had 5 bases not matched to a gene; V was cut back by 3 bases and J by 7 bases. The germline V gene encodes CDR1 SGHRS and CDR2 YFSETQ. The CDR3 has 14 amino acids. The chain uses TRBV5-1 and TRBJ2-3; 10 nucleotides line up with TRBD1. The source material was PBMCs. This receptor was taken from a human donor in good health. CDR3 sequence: CASSSRTGGNTQYF. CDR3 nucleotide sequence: TGCGCCAGCAGCTCACGGACAGGGGGAAATACGCAGTATTTT.